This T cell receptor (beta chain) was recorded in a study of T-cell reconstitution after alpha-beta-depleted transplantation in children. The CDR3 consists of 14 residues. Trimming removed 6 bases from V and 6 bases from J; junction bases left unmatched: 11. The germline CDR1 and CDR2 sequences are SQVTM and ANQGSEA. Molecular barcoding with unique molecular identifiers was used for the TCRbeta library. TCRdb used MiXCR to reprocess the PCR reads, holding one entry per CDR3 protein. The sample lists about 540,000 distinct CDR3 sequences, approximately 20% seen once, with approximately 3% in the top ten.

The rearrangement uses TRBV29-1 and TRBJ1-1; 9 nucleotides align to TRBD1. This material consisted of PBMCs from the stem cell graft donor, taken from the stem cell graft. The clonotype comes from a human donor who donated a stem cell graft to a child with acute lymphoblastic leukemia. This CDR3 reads CSVLVQGAQSEAFF. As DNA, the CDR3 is TGCAGCGTCCTCGTACAGGGGGCGCAGTCTGAAGCTTTCTTT.